The count of the clone carrying this T cell receptor (beta chain) is one. Germline trimming cut 5 bases from V and 3 bases from J; bases unmatched to any gene: 4. Looked up from germline, CDR1 is SGHRS and CDR2 is YFSETQ. The CDR3 loop spans 13 amino acids. Libraries were prepared by immunoSEQ multiplex PCR; TCRdb keeps only in-frame clonotypes and omits some of them. Altogether about 530,000 clones are present, almost 97% being singletons, with the ten largest covering approximately 0.06%. This entry belongs to a study of shared clonotypes between healthy human individuals. The sample was naive CD4+ T cells sorted from blood. Described subset: CD45RA+ positively selected. The receptor's source is a woman aged 25 to 39 in good health. The rearrangement links TRBV5-1 to TRBJ2-5; 7 bases are shared with TRBD1. Written as DNA, the CDR3 is TGCGCCAGCAGACGAGACAGGGAAGAGACCCAGTACTTC. It is translated as CASRRDREETQYF.